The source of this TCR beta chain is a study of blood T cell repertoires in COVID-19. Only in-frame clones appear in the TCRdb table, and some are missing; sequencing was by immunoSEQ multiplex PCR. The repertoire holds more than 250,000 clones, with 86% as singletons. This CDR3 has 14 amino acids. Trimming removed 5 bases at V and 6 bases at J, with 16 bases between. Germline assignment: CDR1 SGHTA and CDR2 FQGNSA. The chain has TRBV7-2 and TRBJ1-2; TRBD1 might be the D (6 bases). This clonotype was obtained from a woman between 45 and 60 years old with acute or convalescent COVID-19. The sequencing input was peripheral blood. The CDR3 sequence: CASSLIQGLDGYTF. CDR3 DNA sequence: TGTGCCAGCAGCCTAATACAGGGTTTGGATGGCTACACCTTC.